This T cell receptor (beta chain) was sequenced for a study of control samples from healthy donors and cancer patients. The CDR3 is 12 residues long. Trimming shortened V by 4 bases and J by 3 bases, and 8 bases separated the two germline ends. CDR1 is SGHDT and CDR2 is YYEEEE in the germline V gene. Some clones are missing from TCRdb's copy, which holds only in-frame ones; the method was immunoSEQ multiplex PCR. The sample consists of about 85,000 clones, roughly 91% of them appearing once. Sequencing input: blood. J is TRBJ2-7 and V is TRBV5-6, with a weak D call TRBD1 (6 bases). The sequence came from a man aged 50-60 years in good health. The CDR3 sequence: CASSPQGYEQYF. In DNA, the CDR3 is TGTGCCAGCAGCCCACAGGGCTACGAGCAGTACTTC.